This T cell receptor beta chain derives from a study of blood T cells in healthy people across ages. Looked up from germline, CDR1 is SGHTA and CDR2 is FQGNSA. This CDR3 is built from 17 residues. V was trimmed by 2 bases and J by 1 base, leaving 17 bases between them. Only a few counts were recorded for this clonotype. Its antigen is not identified. Study-wide findings and caveats: In the absence of known donor CMV status, changes in expanded clonotypes were possibly confounded. Comparison with aged donors showed that long-lived donors had more naive CD4+ cells and higher diversity.

The authors ran a second PCR of roughly 7 to 11 cycles using a sample-barcoded 5' primer and a J-beta primer mix. TCRdb itself ran the 5' RACE reads through MiXCR, one entry per CDR3 protein. The repertoire holds 950,000 to 1,200,000 distinct CDR3 sequences, with about two fifths as singletons. This TCR was sampled from a man aged 18 to 30 in good health. The sample comprised blood. V and J are TRBV7-2 and TRBJ1-2; tentative D call: TRBD1 (5 bases). CDR3 nucleotide sequence: TGTGCCAGCAGCTTATCAGGGCGTCGTGCCCTTAACTATGGCTACACCTTC. This translates into CASSLSGRRALNYGYTF.